The 26 T cell receptor beta chains presented below share a single source sample, sequenced in a study of T cell responses to AZD1222 COVID-19 vaccine. The repertoire was sequenced with immunoSEQ multiplex PCR; TCRdb's copy has only in-frame clones and lacks some. This sample has about 150,000 clones, with around nine tenths found just once. Sequenced material: peripheral blood, taken on day 0 of AZD1222 vaccination. The receptors originated from an adult in good health.

The chain is built from TRBV7-9 and TRBJ1-2; D ambiguous. Between the trimmed V and J ends, which lost 8 bases and 5 bases, there was a span of 18 bases. The CDR3 has 14 residues. Germline V gene sequence: CDR1 SEHNR, CDR2 FQNEAQ (reference sequence). The CDR3 sequence: CASLRNPNEYGYTF. The CDR3 DNA reads as TGTGCCAGCCTTAGAAACCCCAACGAGTATGGCTACACCTTC.

The V and J genes are TRBV7-9 and TRBJ1-2; D gene ambiguous. The CDR3 runs to 14 residues. Germline-derived CDR1 and CDR2 are SEHNR and FQNEAQ (reference sequence). V was shortened by 5 bases and J by 0 bases, with 10 bases between the two germline ends. CDR3 nucleotide sequence: TGTGCCAGCAGCCTCAGCAAGCCTAACTATGGCTACACCTTC. Translation gives CASSLSKPNYGYTF.

The gene calls are TRBV28 and TRBJ2-3; tentative D call: TRBD2 (6 bases). This CDR3 comprises 14 residues. Germline V CDR1 and CDR2: MDHEN, SYDVKM. Deletions cut 6 bases from V and 1 base from J, with 11 bases between. The CDR3 sequence is CASSQLAGTDTQYF. CDR3 sequence (DNA): TGTGCCAGCAGCCAACTAGCAGGCACAGATACGCAGTATTTT.

The chain has TRBV11-2 and TRBJ1-1; D not resolved. V was clipped by 2 bases and J by 4 bases, with 14 bases between them. The CDR3 has 15 residues. CDR1 is SGHAT, CDR2 FQNNGV, per germline. The CDR3 here is CASSLISAIGTEAFF. The CDR3 region has the DNA TGTGCCAGCAGCTTAATCTCGGCAATTGGCACTGAAGCTTTCTTT.

Points on this clone: The sample carries other DNA sequences with the same CDR3. This sequence joins TRBV4-3 and TRBJ2-7, with 8 bases lining up with TRBD2. Losses at the gene ends were 1 base for V and 4 bases for J; bases not matched to a gene: 6. The CDR3 has 15 residues. The germline gives CDR1 LGHNA, CDR2 YSLEER. CDR3 protein: CASSQAAGGNYEQYF. DNA for the CDR3: TGCGCCAGCAGCCAAGCCGCGGGGGGAAATTACGAGCAGTACTTC.

The V gene is TRBV2, the J gene TRBJ1-1, with TRBD1 matching over 9 bases. CDR1 is SNHLY, CDR2 FYNNEI, per germline. The CDR3 totals 15 residues. V was clipped by 6 bases and J by 3 bases; unmatched bases: 8. In nucleotides, the CDR3 is TGTGCCAGCAGAGGACGGGGACAGGGTTACACTGAAGCTTTCTTT. This gives the protein CASRGRGQGYTEAFF.

The chain's CDR3 is CASKPPRGNTEAFF. The CDR3 coding sequence is TGTGCCAGCAAACCCCCCAGGGGGAACACTGAAGCTTTCTTT. V is TRBV19 and J is TRBJ1-1, with D tentatively TRBD1 (6 bases). V lost 9 bases to trimming and J lost 1 base, with 15 bases between them. Germline CDR1 and CDR2: LNHDA and SQIVND (reference sequence). CDR3 length equals 14 residues.

The sample holds one count of this clone. The chain links TRBV9 to TRBJ1-2; 11 nucleotides match TRBD1. V was clipped by 4 bases and J by 8 bases; unmatched bases: 10. The CDR3 has 15 residues. Per germline, CDR1 SGDLS and CDR2 YYNGEE. DNA for the CDR3: TGTGCCAGCAGCCGGTCCGGACAGGGGGCGCCCGGCTACACCTTC. It translates to CASSRSGQGAPGYTF.

This chain connects TRBV11-3 to TRBJ2-2; the D is unclear. CDR3 length: 15 residues. CDR1 and CDR2 (germline): SGHNT, YENEEA. V was clipped by 0 bases and J by 1 base, with 6 bases between them. CDR3 coding DNA: TGTGCCAGCAGCTTAGAGGGCCGGAACACCGGGGAGCTGTTTTTT. Protein sequence: CASSLEGRNTGELFF.

The CDR3 sequence is CASSGTGGQPQHF. The CDR3 DNA sequence: TGTGCCTCTTCCGGGACAGGGGGTCAGCCCCAGCATTTT. V and J are TRBV30 and TRBJ1-5; the match to TRBD1 covers 11 bases. CDR1 is GTSNPN, CDR2 SVGIG, per germline (reference sequence). With 7 bases clipped from V and 6 bases from J, the junction kept 5 bases outside the gene matches. The CDR3 consists of 13 residues.

The chain carries TRBV3-1 (or the pseudogene TRBV3-2) and TRBJ2-7, with 7 nucleotides matching TRBD2. Germline V gene lookup returns CDR1 LGHDT and CDR2 YNNKEL (reference sequence). After removal of 5 bases from V and 3 bases from J, the junction contained 7 bases not matched to a gene. This CDR3 has 14 amino acids. CDR3 DNA: TGTGCCAGCAGCGTTGGGGGGGTTGTCTACGAGCAGTACTTC. It translates to CASSVGGVVYEQYF.

V usage is TRBV4-3 and J usage is TRBJ2-7; a weak D match, TRBD1 (6 bases). From germline, CDR1 is LGHNA and CDR2 YSLEER. The CDR3 runs to 13 residues. The germline V and J ends were trimmed by 2 bases and 3 bases, with 8 bases remaining between them. The CDR3 DNA sequence: TGCGCCAGCAGCCAACGACAGGACTACGAGCAGTACTTC. Translated, it gives CASSQRQDYEQYF.

V is TRBV7-2 and J is TRBJ1-2; D unclear. The germline V gene encodes CDR1 SGHTA and CDR2 FQGNSA. CDR3 length: 13 amino acids. Trimming left V 5 bases short and J 9 bases short, with 16 bases between. CDR3 loop: CASSLGPSPSYTF. DNA of the CDR3: TGTGCCAGCAGCCTCGGGCCCTCTCCTAGCTACACCTTC.

V gene TRBV25-1 combines with J gene TRBJ2-7, with a possible D match to TRBD2 (5 bases). The germline gives CDR1 MGHDK, CDR2 SYGVNS. The germline V and J ends were trimmed by 5 bases and 4 bases, with 12 bases remaining between them. The CDR3 covers 13 residues. CDR3 region: CASSYRTDYEQYF. The CDR3 bases are TGTGCCAGCAGTTACCGGACTGATTACGAGCAGTACTTC.

The chain uses TRBV5-5 and TRBJ1-1; D ambiguous. Trimming removed 1 base from V and 1 base from J, with 8 bases in between. CDR3 length: 14 amino acids. The germline gives CDR1 SGHKS, CDR2 YYEKEE (reference sequence). CDR3 nucleotides: TGTGCCAGCAGCTTGCGGGTCGAGAACACTGAAGCTTTCTTT. It is translated as CASSLRVENTEAFF.

This clone appeared once. The chain employs TRBV6-6 and TRBJ2-7, with 9 bases fitting TRBD1. From germline, CDR1 is MNHNY and CDR2 SVGAGI (reference sequence). The CDR3 consists of 15 residues. V shed 5 bases, J shed 4 bases, and the junction held 9 bases outside the gene matches. The DNA of the CDR3 is TGTGCCAGCAGTCAAGGAGGGACAGGGTATTACGAGCAGTACTTC. This gives the protein CASSQGGTGYYEQYF.

The V call is TRBV6-5, the J call TRBJ1-2; the match to TRBD1 covers 11 bases. CDR1 is MNHEY, CDR2 SVGAGI, per germline. With V trimmed by 5 bases and J by 6 bases, 5 bases remained unmatched. CDR3 length: 14 residues. The CDR3 DNA sequence: TGTGCCAGCAGTAGGACAGGGGGCGCGGATGGCTACACCTTC. This translates into CASSRTGGADGYTF.

The V gene is TRBV25-1, the J gene TRBJ2-5; 8 bases align to TRBD1. The CDR3 is 15 residues long. V lost 2 bases to trimming and J lost 5 bases; unmatched junction nucleotides: 7. Germline CDR1 MGHDK, CDR2 SYGVNS. The CDR3 loop is CASSEAGQARETQYF. The CDR3 DNA reads as TGTGCCAGCAGTGAAGCGGGACAGGCCAGGGAGACCCAGTACTTC.

The chain couples TRBV11-3 to TRBJ2-5; no reliable D call. The CDR3 consists of 13 residues. The germline V gene encodes CDR1 SGHNT and CDR2 YENEEA. The V end lost 5 bases, the J end lost 4 bases, and 11 bases lay between the germline ends. The CDR3 bases are TGTGCCAGCAGCCCCAGCTCCCCAGAGACCCAGTACTTC. The encoded protein is CASSPSSPETQYF. The variable domain in full, completed from reference TRBV11-3 and TRBJ2-5, reads EAGVVQSPRYKIIEKKQPVAFWCNPISGHNTLYWYLQNLGQGPELLIRYENEEAVDDSQLPKDRFSAERLKGVDSTLKIQPAELGDSAVYLCASSPSSPETQYFGPGTRLLVL.

This clone was counted a single time. The chain recombines TRBV6-4 with TRBJ2-1; 8 nucleotides line up with TRBD2. This CDR3 has 16 amino acids. Germline V lookup: CDR1 MRHNA, CDR2 SNTAGT. The ends lost 5 bases at V and 5 bases at J; junction bases unmatched: 11. The CDR3 sequence is CASSPATSGVNNEQFF. The CDR3 nucleotides read TGTGCCAGCAGTCCCGCAACTAGCGGAGTAAACAATGAGCAGTTCTTC.

The CDR3 protein is CASSLAGNTEAFF. For the CDR3, the DNA is TGTGCCAGCAGCTTAGCTGGGAACACTGAAGCTTTCTTT. The chain couples TRBV11-2 to TRBJ1-1; unclear D gene. Germline V gene data show CDR1 as SGHAT and CDR2 as FQNNGV. There are 13 residues in the CDR3. V was shortened by 1 base and J by 1 base, with 4 bases between the two germline ends.

This chain connects TRBV16 to TRBJ2-1, with 12 bases lining up with TRBD1. Trimming at V came to 4 bases and at J to 4 bases, leaving 8 bases not matched to a gene. Germline lookup yields CDR1 KGHSY and CDR2 FQNENV. The CDR3 runs 17 residues. The CDR3 DNA follows: TGTGCCAGCAGCCGCGGGCCGGGACAGGGGGCTTACAATGAGCAGTTCTTC. Encoded protein: CASSRGPGQGAYNEQFF.

The gene calls are TRBV7-2 and TRBJ1-1; 10 nucleotides agree with TRBD1. Germline trimming cut 3 bases from V and 6 bases from J; bases unmatched to any gene: 16. This CDR3 comprises 18 residues. Looked up from germline, CDR1 is SGHTA and CDR2 is FQGNSA. The DNA for the CDR3 is TGTGCCAGCAGCTTGAAACGTCCCGGGACAGGGGTAGGGGCTGAAGCTTTCTTT. Amino acid sequence: CASSLKRPGTGVGAEAFF.

The genes are TRBV19 and TRBJ2-3; D is perhaps TRBD2 (5 bases). Germline CDR1 LNHDA, CDR2 SQIVND (reference sequence). The CDR3 consists of 15 residues. V lost 1 base and J 4 bases, leaving 12 bases between the germline ends. The CDR3 spells CASSIAAAGADTQYF. The CDR3 DNA reads as TGTGCCAGTAGTATAGCAGCGGCGGGCGCAGATACGCAGTATTTT.

This sequence joins TRBV24-1 and TRBJ1-3, with a tentative D call TRBD1 (5 bases). Germline V lookup: CDR1 KGHDR, CDR2 SFDVKD. The CDR3 runs 15 residues. V was clipped by 4 bases and J by 3 bases, with 12 bases between them. The CDR3 loop is CATSDPWDVGNTIYF. The CDR3 DNA is TGTGCCACCAGTGACCCGTGGGACGTTGGAAACACCATATATTTT.

This clone came up once. This sequence joins TRBV14 and TRBJ2-5, with D unclear. The CDR3 length is 11 residues. Germline V lookup: CDR1 SGHDN, CDR2 FVKESK. Trimming took 1 base from V and 4 from J, leaving 1 base between them. The CDR3 here is CASSQAETQYF. DNA of the CDR3: TGTGCCAGCAGCCAAGCAGAGACCCAGTACTTC.